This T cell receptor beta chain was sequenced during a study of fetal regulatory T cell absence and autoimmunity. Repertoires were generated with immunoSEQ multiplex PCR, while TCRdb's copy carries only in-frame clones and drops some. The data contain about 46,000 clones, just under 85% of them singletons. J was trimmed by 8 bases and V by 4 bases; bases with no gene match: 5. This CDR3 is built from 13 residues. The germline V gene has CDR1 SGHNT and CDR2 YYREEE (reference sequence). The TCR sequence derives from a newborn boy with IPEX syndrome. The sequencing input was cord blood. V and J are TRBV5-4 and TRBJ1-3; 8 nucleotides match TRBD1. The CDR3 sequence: CASSGQGADTIYF. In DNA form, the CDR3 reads TGTGCCAGCAGCGGCCAGGGGGCGGACACCATATATTTT.